The 17 T cell receptor beta chains in this list originate from one sample, sequenced in a study of beta chain features in type 1 diabetes (dated by TCRdb to 2017 to 2018). Their target antigens are unknown. The library was prepared using the immunoSEQ multiplex PCR assay. The entire amount of isolated RNA was reverse transcribed using the High Capacity cDNA Reverse Transcription Kit, so the sequenced TCRB transcripts were expressed ones. Entries here come from immuneACCESS through TCRdb and include only in-frame sequences with V and J called. Some clones fail to appear in such tables; in the studies checked, an unresolved V gene covers under half of the shortfall, and the cause of the remainder is unknown. Present in this sample are about 340,000 clones, approximately 9.7% of which were seen just once. About 1% of the sample belongs to the ten largest clones. What the study reported, not specific to this receptor: In all four CD4+ subsets, TCRB CDR3 length was moderately but significantly shorter in type 1 diabetes patients.

The sequenced material came from central memory CD4+ T cells from blood. The receptors come from a man in his thirties or forties with type 1 diabetes.

This clone was seen more than once but under ten times. The chain has TRBV5-1 and TRBJ2-3, with 7 bases aligning to TRBD1. V lost 0 bases to trimming and J lost 2 bases; unmatched junction nucleotides: 6. Germline V gene data show CDR1 as SGHRS and CDR2 as YFSETQ. The CDR3 extends over 16 amino acids. The CDR3 sequence is CASSLGGQRFTDTQYF. CDR3 DNA sequence: TGCGCCAGCAGCTTGGGGGGACAGAGGTTCACAGATACGCAGTATTTT.

With regard to this clone: The same CDR3 is also encoded by other DNA sequences in this sample. The rearrangement uses TRBV18 and TRBJ1-2, with unresolved D. Trimming stripped 0 bases from V and 4 bases from J, with 6 bases between. Germline CDR1 reads KGHSH; CDR2 reads LQKENI. The CDR3 totals 13 residues. For the CDR3, the DNA is TGTGCCAGCTCACCACCGACGGCCTATGGCTACACCTTC. Its protein is CASSPPTAYGYTF.

This chain links TRBV29-1 with TRBJ1-1, with 7 bases aligning to TRBD1. The CDR3 runs 13 residues. J was trimmed by 3 bases and V by 4 bases; bases with no gene match: 5. Per the germline V gene, CDR1 is SQVTM and CDR2 is ANQGSEA. Written as DNA, the CDR3 is TGCAGCGTTGGACAGGGTTCGGACACTGAAGCTTTCTTT. This codes for CSVGQGSDTEAFF.

V and J are TRBV2 and TRBJ1-5; 8 bases match TRBD1. The CDR3 extends over 15 amino acids. Trimming at V came to 5 bases and at J to 1 base, leaving 4 bases not matched to a gene. Germline lookup yields CDR1 SNHLY and CDR2 FYNNEI. The DNA for the CDR3 is TGTGCCAGCAGTTTACAGGGGGGAAGCAATCAGCCCCAGCATTTT. It is translated as CASSLQGGSNQPQHF.

This clone was seen a few times. This chain uses TRBV5-1 with TRBJ2-7, with TRBD2 as a possible D gene (5 bases). The CDR3 runs 12 residues. The germline V gene has CDR1 SGHRS and CDR2 YFSETQ. With 4 bases removed from V and 2 bases from J, the gap between germline ends came to 7 bases. The CDR3: CASSRGAYEQYF. The CDR3 DNA is TGCGCCAGCAGCCGGGGAGCCTACGAGCAGTACTTC.

This chain connects TRBV6-6 to TRBJ1-6, with D unresolved. The CDR3 is made up of 16 amino acids. Germline CDR1 MNHNY, CDR2 SVGAGI (reference sequence). Trimming cost V 0 bases and J 10 bases, with 16 bases left between them. In DNA form, the CDR3 reads TGTGCCAGCAGTTACTCGGGTCGGACCGACGCCTCACCCCTCCACTTT. Its protein product is CASSYSGRTDASPLHF.

This chain connects TRBV5-4 to TRBJ2-5, with 10 positions matching TRBD2. Looked up from germline, CDR1 is SGHNT and CDR2 is YYREEE (reference sequence). CDR3 length: 15 residues. V was clipped by 4 bases and J by 1 base; unmatched bases: 4. CDR3 bases: TGTGCCAGCAGCAAGACTAGCGGGCTCCAAGAGACCCAGTACTTC. This translates into CASSKTSGLQETQYF.

This clone has a handful of counts. The genes are TRBV5-4 and TRBJ2-1; 11 nucleotides align to TRBD2. Germline trimming cut 4 bases from V and 2 bases from J; bases unmatched to any gene: 5. Looked up from germline, CDR1 is SGHNT and CDR2 is YYREEE (reference sequence). The CDR3 runs 16 residues. This CDR3 reads CASSLAGGPAYNEQFF. DNA of the CDR3: TGTGCCAGCAGCCTAGCGGGGGGCCCCGCCTACAATGAGCAGTTCTTC.

The CDR3 DNA is TGTGCCAGCTCACCGAGGACTAGCGGGGGTAATGAGCAGTTCTTC. The encoded protein is CASSPRTSGGNEQFF. The chain combines TRBV18 with TRBJ2-1, with 13 bases fitting TRBD2. This CDR3 region has 15 residues. Germline CDR1 and CDR2: KGHSH and LQKENI. V shed 3 bases and J 7 bases; nucleotides not matched to a gene: 3.

The rearrangement uses TRBV19 and TRBJ1-5, with unresolved D. CDR3 size: 13 residues. V shed 3 bases and J shed 4 bases, with 7 bases lying between them. Germline lookup yields CDR1 LNHDA and CDR2 SQIVND (reference sequence). In nucleotides, the CDR3 is TGTGCCAGTAGTATTGCCCTGAATCAGCCCCAGCATTTT. Its protein is CASSIALNQPQHF.

This clone was counted between two and nine times. Germline is not matched at one junction end, which may reflect a read error. The rearrangement joins TRBV5-1 to TRBJ1-1; D gene uncertain. This CDR3 comprises 12 residues. Per the germline V gene, CDR1 is SGHRS and CDR2 is YFSETQ. CDR3 region: CASRLDALRAFF. The CDR3 DNA reads TGCGCCAGCAGATTGGACGCCCTGAGGGCTTTCTTT. Full variable domain (remainder filled in from reference TRBV5-1 and TRBJ1-1): KAGVTQTPRYLIKTRGQQVTLSCSPISGHRSVSWYQQTPGQGLQFLFEYFSETQRNKGNFPGRFSGRQFSNSRSEMNVSTLELGDSALYLCASRLDALRAFFGQGTRLTVV.

This clone was seen only a few times. The chain couples TRBV28 to TRBJ2-2, with no clear D. Germline V gene lookup returns CDR1 MDHEN and CDR2 SYDVKM. V was clipped by 3 bases and J by 5 bases, with 4 bases between them. The CDR3 is made up of 12 amino acids. CDR3 in DNA: TGTGCCAGCAGTTTGAGTACCGGGGAGCTGTTTTTT. This translates into CASSLSTGELFF.

The chain joins TRBV5-1 to TRBJ2-5; D gene uncertain. Germline CDR1 and CDR2: SGHRS and YFSETQ. The CDR3 length is 14 residues. Trimming took off 1 base at V and 1 base at J, with 8 bases between the two ends. For the CDR3, the DNA is TGCGCCAGCAGCTTGAGTCAGGCCCAAGAGACCCAGTACTTC. Its protein is CASSLSQAQETQYF.

The chain uses TRBV4-3 and TRBJ1-4; D may be TRBD1 (6 bases). The ends were cut back, 0 bases at V and 5 bases at J, with 13 bases in the middle. In germline, CDR1 is LGHNA, CDR2 YSLEER. The CDR3 loop spans 16 amino acids. CDR3 in amino acids: CASSQELYRDNEKLFF. The CDR3 DNA reads as TGCGCCAGCAGCCAAGAATTGTACAGGGACAATGAAAAACTGTTTTTT.

V gene TRBV25-1 combines with J gene TRBJ2-1, with D tentatively TRBD1 (6 bases). Germline assignment: CDR1 MGHDK and CDR2 SYGVNS. Trimming took off 3 bases at V and 7 bases at J, with 16 bases between the two ends. The CDR3 extends over 15 amino acids. This CDR3 reads CASSEITRTANEQFF. In nucleotides, the CDR3 is TGTGCCAGCAGTGAGATTACTCGGACAGCAAATGAGCAGTTCTTC.

This clone was seen only a few times. J is TRBJ2-3 and V is TRBV27, with D perhaps TRBD1 or TRBD2 (5 bases each). The CDR3 loop spans 16 amino acids. The ends were cut back, 6 bases at V and 4 bases at J, with 20 bases in the middle. The germline gives CDR1 MNHEY, CDR2 SMNVEV (reference sequence). CDR3 in amino acids: CASSLGWDPRPDTQYF. The CDR3 DNA reads as TGTGCCAGCAGCCTGGGGTGGGACCCGAGGCCAGATACGCAGTATTTT.

The chain uses TRBV14 and TRBJ2-3; possible D gene TRBD1, 6 bases. This CDR3 has 14 residues. The V gene's germline CDR1 is SGHDN and CDR2 FVKESK. Trimming left V 1 base short and J 10 bases short, with 15 bases between. CDR3 in DNA: TGTGCCAGCAGCCAAGGGTTCGACAGGTCTTCGCAGTATTTT. Translating gives CASSQGFDRSSQYF.